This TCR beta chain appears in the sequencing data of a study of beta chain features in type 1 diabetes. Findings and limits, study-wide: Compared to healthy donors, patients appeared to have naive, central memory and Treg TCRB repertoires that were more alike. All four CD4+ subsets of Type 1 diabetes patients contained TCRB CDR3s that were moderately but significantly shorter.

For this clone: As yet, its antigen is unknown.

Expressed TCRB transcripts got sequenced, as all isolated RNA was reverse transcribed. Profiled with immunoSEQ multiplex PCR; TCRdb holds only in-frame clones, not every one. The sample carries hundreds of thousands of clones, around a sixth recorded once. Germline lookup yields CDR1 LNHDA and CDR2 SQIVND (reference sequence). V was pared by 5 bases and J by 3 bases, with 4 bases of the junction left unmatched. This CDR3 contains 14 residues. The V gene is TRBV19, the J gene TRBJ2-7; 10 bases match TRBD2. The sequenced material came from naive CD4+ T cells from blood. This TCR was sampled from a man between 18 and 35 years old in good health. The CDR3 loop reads CASSRLAGDYEQYF. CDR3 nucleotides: TGTGCCAGTAGTCGCCTAGCGGGAGACTACGAGCAGTACTTC. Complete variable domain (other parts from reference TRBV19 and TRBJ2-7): DGGITQSPKYLFRKEGQNVTLSCEQNLNHDAMYWYRQDPGQGLRLIYYSQIVNDFQKGDIAEGYSVSREKKESFPLTVTSAQKNPTAFYLCASSRLAGDYEQYFGPGTRLTVT.